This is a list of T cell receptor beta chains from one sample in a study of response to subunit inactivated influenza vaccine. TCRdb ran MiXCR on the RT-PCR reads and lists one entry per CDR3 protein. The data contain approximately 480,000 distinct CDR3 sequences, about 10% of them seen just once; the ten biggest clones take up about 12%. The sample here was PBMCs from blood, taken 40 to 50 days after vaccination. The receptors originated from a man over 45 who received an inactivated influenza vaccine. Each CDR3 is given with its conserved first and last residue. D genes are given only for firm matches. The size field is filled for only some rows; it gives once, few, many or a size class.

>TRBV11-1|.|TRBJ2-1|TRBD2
TGTGCCAGCAGCAGCCAAACCGGGACTAGCGGGGGGAACTACAATGAGCAGTTCTTC
CASSSQTGTSGGNYNEQFF
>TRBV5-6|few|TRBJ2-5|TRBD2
TGTGCCAGCAGCTCGTGGACTAGCGATAAAGAGACCCAGTACTTC
CASSSWTSDKETQYF
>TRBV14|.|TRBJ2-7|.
TGTGCCAGCAGCCAAGATTACGGAGGCGAGCACTACTTC
CASSQDYGGEHYF
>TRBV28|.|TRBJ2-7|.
TGTGCCAGCAGTTTCGGGACAGCCCGAGGGGGACTCTACGAGCAGTACTTC
CASSFGTARGGLYEQYF
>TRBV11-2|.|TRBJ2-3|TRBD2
TGTGCCAGCAGGTCACTAGCGGGATGGTCAGATACGCAGTATTTT
CASRSLAGWSDTQYF
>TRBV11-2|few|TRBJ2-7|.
TGTGCCAGCAGCTTAGAAGGGCTCAGGGGCTACGAGCAGTACTTC
CASSLEGLRGYEQYF
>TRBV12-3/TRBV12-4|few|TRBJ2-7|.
TGTGCCAGCAGCAGGGTCGTCTTTTCCGAGCAGTACTTC
CASSRVVFSEQYF
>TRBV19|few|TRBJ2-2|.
TGTGCCAGTAGTACCCAGGGGACGAACACCGGGGAGCTGTTTTTT
CASSTQGTNTGELFF
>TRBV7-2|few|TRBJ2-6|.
TGTGCCAGCCTTTGGGGTTCCGGGGCCAACGTCCTGACTTTC
CASLWGSGANVLTF
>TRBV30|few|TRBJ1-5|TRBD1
TGTGCCTGGAGTGGGGGGCAGGGGGCAGGTCAGCCCCAGCATTTT
CAWSGGQGAGQPQHF
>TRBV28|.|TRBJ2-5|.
TGTGCCAGCAGTTTTGGTGCGGAGACCCAGTCCTTC
CASSFGAETQSF
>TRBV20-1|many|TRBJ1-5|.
TGCAGTGCTCCCTCGGGGGGAGGTAGGCCCCAGCATTTT
CSAPSGGGRPQHF
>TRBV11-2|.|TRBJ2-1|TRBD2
TGTGCCAGCAGACTAAAGGGACTAGCGGGAGTCAGTGAGCAGTTCTTC
CASRLKGLAGVSEQFF
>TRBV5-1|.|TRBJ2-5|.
TGCGCCAGCAGCGAAAGGGAAGAGGGGACCCAGTACTTC
CASSEREEGTQYF
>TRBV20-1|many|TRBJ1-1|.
TGCAGTGCTAGAGCTGGAGGGGGACACACTGAAGCTTTCTTT
CSARAGGGHTEAFF
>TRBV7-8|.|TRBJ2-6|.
TGTGCCAGCAGCTTAGTGGTCTACTCTGGGGCCAACGTCCTGACTTTC
CASSLVVYSGANVLTF
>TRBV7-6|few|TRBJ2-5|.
TGTGCCAGCAGCTTAGTGGGGTTCCAAGAGACCCAGTACTTC
CASSLVGFQETQYF
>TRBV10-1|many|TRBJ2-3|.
TGCGCCAGCAGTGAGTGGGGCCGGAGCACAGATACGCAGTATTTT
CASSEWGRSTDTQYF
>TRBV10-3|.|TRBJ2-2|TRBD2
TGTGCCATCAGTGAACGGGGGGACACCGGGGAGCTGTTTTTT
CAISERGDTGELFF
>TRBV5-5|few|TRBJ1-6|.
TGTGCCAGCAGCTTCAGCAGGGCGGATTCACCCCTCCACTTT
CASSFSRADSPLHF
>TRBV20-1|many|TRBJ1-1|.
TGCAGTGCTAGAGTTGAAGGGAACACTGAAGCTTTCTTT
CSARVEGNTEAFF